This T cell receptor (beta chain) emerged from a study of blood T cell repertoires in COVID-19. Per the original data handling: For nucleated cells, counts were estimated from reference gene primer amplification. Using immunoSEQ multiplex PCR, the repertoire was profiled, and TCRdb retains in-frame clones only, with some absent. For V, J and clone size, that table is used; D and trimming come from the DNA. This sample has approximately 260,000 clones, with approximately 82% found just once. The CDR3 extends over 14 amino acids. Trimming removed 7 bases from V and 6 bases from J, with 16 bases in between. Germline CDR1 and CDR2: SEHNR and FQNEAQ (reference sequence).

This chain links TRBV7-9 with TRBJ2-1; tentative D call: TRBD1 (5 bases). The sequenced sample consisted of peripheral blood. The sequence derives from a man between 60 and 75 years old who had recovered from COVID-19. CDR3 DNA: TGTGCCAGCAACCACCAAACTCAGGGCAATGAGCAGTTCTTC. Translating gives CASNHQTQGNEQFF. Variable domain in full (rest from reference TRBV7-9 and TRBJ2-1): DTGVSQNPRHKITKRGQNVTFRCDPISEHNRLYWYRQTLGQGPEFLTYFQNEAQLEKSRLLSDRFSAERPKGSFSTLEIQRTEQGDSAMYLCASNHQTQGNEQFFGPGTRLTVL.